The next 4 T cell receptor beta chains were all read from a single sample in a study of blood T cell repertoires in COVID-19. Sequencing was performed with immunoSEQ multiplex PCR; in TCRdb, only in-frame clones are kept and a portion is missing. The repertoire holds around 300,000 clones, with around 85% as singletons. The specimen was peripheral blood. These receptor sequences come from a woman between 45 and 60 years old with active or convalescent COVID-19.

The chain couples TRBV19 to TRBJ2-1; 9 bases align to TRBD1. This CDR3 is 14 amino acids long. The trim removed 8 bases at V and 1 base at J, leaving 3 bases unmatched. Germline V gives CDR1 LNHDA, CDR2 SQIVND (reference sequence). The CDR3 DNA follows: TGTGCCAGTGGGGGACAGGGTTCCTACAATGAGCAGTTCTTC. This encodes CASGGQGSYNEQFF.

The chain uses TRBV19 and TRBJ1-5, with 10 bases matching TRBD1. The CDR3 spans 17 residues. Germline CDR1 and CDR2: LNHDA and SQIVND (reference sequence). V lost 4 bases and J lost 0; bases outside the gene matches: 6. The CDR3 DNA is TGTGCCAGTAGTACGGACAGGGGGATCCCTAGCAATCAGCCCCAGCATTTT. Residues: CASSTDRGIPSNQPQHF.

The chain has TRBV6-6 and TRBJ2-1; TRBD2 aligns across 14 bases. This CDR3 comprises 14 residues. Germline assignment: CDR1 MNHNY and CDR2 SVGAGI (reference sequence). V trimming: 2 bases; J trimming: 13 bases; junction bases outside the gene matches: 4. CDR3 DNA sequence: TGTGCCAGCAGTTACGGACTAGCGGGAGGTGGACAGTTCTTC. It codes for CASSYGLAGGGQFF.

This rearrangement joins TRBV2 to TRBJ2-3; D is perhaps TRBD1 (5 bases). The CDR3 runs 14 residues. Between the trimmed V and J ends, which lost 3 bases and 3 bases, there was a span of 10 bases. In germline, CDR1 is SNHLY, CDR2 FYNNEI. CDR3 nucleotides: TGTGCCAGCAGTGACCAGGGCCGGACAGATACGCAGTATTTT. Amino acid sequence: CASSDQGRTDTQYF.